This TCR beta chain is drawn from a study of blood T cell repertoires in COVID-19. Study-wide background: Samples taken during acute and convalescent COVID-19 were collected in the United States, Italy and Spain.

How the authors handled the data: Using reference gene primer amplification, nucleated cell counts were estimated. Sequenced by immunoSEQ multiplex PCR; TCRdb stores in-frame clones only, minus some. That table gives V, J and clone size, and the DNA gave D and trimming. The sample has more than 45,000 clones; 70% to 90% are singletons. V lost 1 base and J lost 2, with 13 bases in between. In germline, CDR1 is SGHAT, CDR2 FQNNGV. The CDR3 sequence is 16 residues long. The source material was peripheral blood. This receptor was taken from a man aged 35-49 years with active COVID-19. The V call is TRBV11-2, the J call TRBJ2-3; D remains ambiguous. The CDR3 region is CASSLGADTLTDTQYF. The CDR3 bases are TGTGCCAGCAGCTTAGGGGCAGATACACTCACAGATACGCAGTATTTT.